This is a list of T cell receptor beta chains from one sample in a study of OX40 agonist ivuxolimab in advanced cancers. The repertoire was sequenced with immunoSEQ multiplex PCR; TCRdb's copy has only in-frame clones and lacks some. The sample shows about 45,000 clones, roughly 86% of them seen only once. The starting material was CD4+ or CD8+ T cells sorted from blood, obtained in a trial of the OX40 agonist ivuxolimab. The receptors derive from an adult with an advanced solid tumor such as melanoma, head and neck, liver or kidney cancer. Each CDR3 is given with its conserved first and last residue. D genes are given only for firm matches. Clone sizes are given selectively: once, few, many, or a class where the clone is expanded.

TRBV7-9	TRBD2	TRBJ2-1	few	CASSPAGTSLFF	TGTGCCAGCAGCCCCGCCGGGACTAGCCTGTTCTTC
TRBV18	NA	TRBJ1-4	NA	CASSPWTAATNEKLFF	TGTGCCAGCTCACCTTGGACAGCGGCAACTAATGAAAAACTGTTTTTT
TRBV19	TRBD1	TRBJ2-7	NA	CASSPDRGLGEQYF	TGTGCCAGTAGTCCCGACAGGGGGCTGGGCGAGCAGTACTTC
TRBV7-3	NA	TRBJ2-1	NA	CASSVVGGEQFF	TGTGCCAGCAGCGTAGTAGGGGGTGAGCAGTTCTTC
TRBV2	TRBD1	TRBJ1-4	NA	CASSPLGTGDEKLFF	TGTGCCAGCAGTCCCCTCGGGACAGGGGATGAAAAACTGTTTTTT
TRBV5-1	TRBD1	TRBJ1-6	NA	CASSSDRGNSPLHF	TGCGCCAGCAGCAGCGACAGGGGAAATTCACCCCTCCACTTT
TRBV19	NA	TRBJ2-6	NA	CATRRGGSGANVLTF	TGTGCCACCCGCCGTGGAGGTTCTGGGGCCAACGTCCTGACTTTC
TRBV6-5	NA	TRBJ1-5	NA	CASSEGFNQPQHF	TGTGCCAGCAGTGAGGGATTCAATCAGCCCCAGCATTTT
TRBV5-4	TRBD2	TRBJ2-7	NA	CASSFSIGTSGSIYEQYF	TGTGCCAGCAGCTTCTCTATTGGGACTAGCGGGAGTATCTACGAGCAGTACTTC
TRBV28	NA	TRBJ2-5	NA	CASRRQETQYF	TGTGCCAGCAGAAGGCAAGAGACCCAGTACTTC
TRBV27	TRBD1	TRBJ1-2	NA	CASSYRGLYGYTF	TGTGCCAGCAGTTACAGGGGGTTATATGGCTACACCTTC
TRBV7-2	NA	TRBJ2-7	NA	CASSSGGLVYEQYF	TGTGCCAGCAGCTCAGGAGGGCTAGTTTACGAGCAGTACTTC
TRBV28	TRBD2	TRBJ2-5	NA	CASSPIRGLAGKETQYF	TGTGCCAGCAGTCCCATACGGGGACTAGCGGGGAAAGAGACCCAGTACTTC
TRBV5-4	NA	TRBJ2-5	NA	CASSLDSGDGETQYF	TGTGCCAGCAGCTTGGATTCCGGGGACGGAGAGACCCAGTACTTC
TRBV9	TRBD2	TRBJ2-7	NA	CASSPLAGSSYEQYF	TGTGCCAGCAGCCCACTAGCGGGGAGCTCCTACGAGCAGTACTTC
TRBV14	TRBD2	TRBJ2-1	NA	CASSQALAGGNEQFF	TGTGCCAGCAGCCAAGCACTAGCGGGAGGGAATGAGCAGTTCTTC
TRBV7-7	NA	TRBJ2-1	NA	CASSLKELGEQFF	TGTGCTAGCAGCTTAAAGGAACTAGGTGAGCAGTTCTTC
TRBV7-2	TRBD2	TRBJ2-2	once	CASSLDRLAGAGELFF	TGTGCCAGCAGCTTAGATCGGCTAGCGGGAGCCGGGGAGCTGTTTTTT
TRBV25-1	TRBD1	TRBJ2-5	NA	CASSEFGTGDGETQYF	TGTGCCAGCAGTGAATTTGGGACAGGGGATGGGGAGACCCAGTACTTC
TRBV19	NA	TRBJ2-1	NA	CASSGLANIYNEQFF	TGTGCCAGTAGTGGTCTAGCGAATATCTACAATGAGCAGTTCTTC
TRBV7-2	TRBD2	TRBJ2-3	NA	CASSFLGGSADTQYF	TGTGCCAGCAGCTTCCTAGGCGGGAGTGCAGATACGCAGTATTTT
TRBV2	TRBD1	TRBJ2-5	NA	CASGDRVQETQYF	TGTGCCAGCGGGGACAGGGTTCAAGAGACCCAGTACTTC
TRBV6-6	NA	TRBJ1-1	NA	CASSYADLDTEAFF	TGTGCCAGCAGTTACGCAGATTTGGACACTGAAGCTTTCTTT
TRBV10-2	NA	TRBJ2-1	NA	CASSYGTYNEQFF	TGCGCCAGCAGTTACGGGACCTACAATGAGCAGTTCTTC
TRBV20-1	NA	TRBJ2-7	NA	CSAVRGEQYF	TGCAGTGCCGTTCGAGGTGAGCAGTACTTC
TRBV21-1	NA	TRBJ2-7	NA	CASSKKATEPSYEQYF	TGTGCCAGCAGCAAAAAAGCGACGGAACCCTCCTACGAGCAGTACTTC
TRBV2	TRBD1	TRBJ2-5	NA	CASSVHRGARETQYF	TGTGCCAGCAGTGTACACAGGGGGGCCCGGGAGACCCAGTACTTC
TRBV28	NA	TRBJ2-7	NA	CASSFAAYEQYF	TGTGCCAGCAGTTTTGCAGCCTACGAGCAGTACTTC
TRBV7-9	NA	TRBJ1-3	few	CASSPDISGNTIYF	TGTGCCAGCAGCCCGGACATCTCTGGAAACACCATATATTTT
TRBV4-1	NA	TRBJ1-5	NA	CASSQNSQGRLNQPQHF	TGCGCCAGCAGCCAAAATTCCCAGGGGCGTCTAAATCAGCCCCAGCATTTT
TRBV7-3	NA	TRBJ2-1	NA	CASHGAERLHNEQFF	TGTGCCAGCCATGGGGCCGAAAGACTACACAATGAGCAGTTCTTC
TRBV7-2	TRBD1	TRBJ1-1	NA	CASGTGKLNTEAFF	TGTGCTTCCGGGACAGGGAAGTTGAACACTGAAGCTTTCTTT
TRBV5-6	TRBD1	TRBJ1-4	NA	CASSPGTENEKLFF	TGTGCCAGCAGCCCAGGGACAGAGAATGAAAAACTGTTTTTT
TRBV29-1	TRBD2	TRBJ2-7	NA	CSVGGGTSASSYEQYF	TGCAGCGTTGGGGGGGGGACTAGCGCGAGCTCCTACGAGCAGTACTTC
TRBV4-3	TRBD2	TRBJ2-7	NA	CASSHLAGAPHEQYF	TGCGCCAGCAGCCACCTAGCGGGAGCTCCCCACGAGCAGTACTTC
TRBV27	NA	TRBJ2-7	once	CASSPTFLAYEQYF	TGTGCCAGCAGTCCAACTTTCTTGGCCTACGAGCAGTACTTC
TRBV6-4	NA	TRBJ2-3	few	CASRTLDTQYF	TGTGCCAGTAGGACTTTAGATACGCAGTATTTT
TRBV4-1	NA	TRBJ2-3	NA	CASSQVGGVGTDTQYF	TGCGCCAGCAGCCAAGTTGGGGGAGTGGGCACAGATACGCAGTATTTT
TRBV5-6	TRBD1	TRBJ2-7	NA	CASSWGQGGEQYF	TGTGCCAGCAGCTGGGGACAGGGCGGGGAGCAGTACTTC
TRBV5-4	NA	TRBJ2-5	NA	CASSFDTETQYF	TGTGCCAGCAGCTTCGACACAGAGACCCAGTACTTC
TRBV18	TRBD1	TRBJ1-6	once	CASSPTGGRQNSPLHF	TGTGCCAGCTCACCTACAGGGGGTAGGCAGAATTCACCCCTCCACTTT
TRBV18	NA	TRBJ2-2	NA	CASSPAGWWTGELFF	TGTGCCAGCTCACCTGCAGGGTGGTGGACCGGGGAGCTGTTTTTT
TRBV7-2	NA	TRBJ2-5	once	CASSLAREETQYF	TGTGCCAGCAGCTTAGCCAGGGAGGAGACCCAGTACTTC
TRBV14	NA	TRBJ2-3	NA	CASRNITRAIYTDTQYF	TGTGCCAGCAGGAATATCACCCGGGCAATTTACACAGATACGCAGTATTTT
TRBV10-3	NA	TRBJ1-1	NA	CAISDEHRSSREAFF	TGTGCCATCAGTGACGAACACCGGTCCAGCAGGGAAGCTTTCTTT
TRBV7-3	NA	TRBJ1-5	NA	CASTLGRAEQPQHF	TGTGCCAGCACCCTAGGCCGGGCGGAGCAGCCCCAGCATTTT
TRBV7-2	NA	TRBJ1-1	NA	CASSLGQGTEAFF	TGTGCCAGCAGCTTAGGCCAGGGTACTGAAGCTTTCTTT
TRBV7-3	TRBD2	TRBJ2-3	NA	CASSSGLADAASTDTQYF	TGTGCCAGCAGCTCCGGACTAGCGGACGCAGCTAGCACAGATACGCAGTATTTT
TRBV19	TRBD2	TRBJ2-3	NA	CASSPIAGGATDTQYF	TGTGCCAGTTCCCCTATAGCGGGAGGGGCCACAGATACGCAGTATTTT
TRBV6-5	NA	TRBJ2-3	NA	CASSLSGPSTDTQYF	TGTGCCAGCAGTTTAAGTGGACCTAGCACAGATACGCAGTATTTT
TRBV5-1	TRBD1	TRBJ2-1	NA	CASSLTGDYNEQFF	TGCGCCAGCAGCTTAACAGGGGACTACAATGAGCAGTTCTTC
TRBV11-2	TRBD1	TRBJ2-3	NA	CASSLERQGTDTQYF	TGTGCCAGCAGCTTAGAAAGACAGGGTACAGATACGCAGTATTTT
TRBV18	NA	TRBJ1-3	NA	CASSDGLRSGNTIYF	TGTGCCAGCTCAGACGGACTTCGCTCTGGAAACACCATATATTTT
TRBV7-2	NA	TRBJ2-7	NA	CASSLESGFQGYEQYF	TGTGCCAGCAGCTTAGAGAGCGGGTTTCAGGGGTACGAGCAGTACTTC
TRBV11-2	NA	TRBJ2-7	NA	CASSLLGPSLYEQYF	TGTGCCAGCAGCTTACTGGGGCCTTCGCTCTACGAGCAGTACTTC
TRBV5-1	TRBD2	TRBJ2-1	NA	CASSSRGSTSGSYNEQFF	TGCGCCAGCAGCTCGAGGGGTTCGACTAGCGGCTCCTACAATGAGCAGTTCTTC
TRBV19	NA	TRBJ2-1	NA	CASSMVAADNEQFF	TGTGCCAGTAGTATGGTGGCGGCTGACAATGAGCAGTTCTTC
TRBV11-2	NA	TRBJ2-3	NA	CASSPYLTNTQYF	TGTGCCAGCAGTCCGTACCTCACGAATACGCAGTATTTT
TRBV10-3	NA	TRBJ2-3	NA	CAIGGGQGTDTQYF	TGTGCCATCGGAGGTGGGCAAGGCACAGATACGCAGTATTTT
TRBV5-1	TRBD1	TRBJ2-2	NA	CASNPAGQGGTGELFF	TGCGCCAGCAACCCCGCCGGACAGGGAGGCACCGGGGAGCTGTTTTTT